This T cell receptor (beta chain) stems from a study of blood T cell repertoires in COVID-19. Clones were sequenced by immunoSEQ multiplex PCR, and TCRdb holds only the in-frame ones, with some missing. The sample records 150,000 to 200,000 clones, approximately 80% being singletons. The receptor comes from a man aged 40-55 years who had recovered from COVID-19. The sample comprised PBMCs or T cells enriched from blood (not recorded which).

The CDR3 nucleotides read TGCGCCAGCAGCCCGGGACAGGGGGATCAGCCCCAGCATTTT. This translates into CASSPGQGDQPQHF. V gene TRBV5-1 combines with J gene TRBJ1-5; 11 bases are shared with TRBD1. The germline gives CDR1 SGHRS, CDR2 YFSETQ. The J segment lost 5 bases and the V segment lost 4 bases, leaving 2 bases of the junction unmatched. CDR3 length: 14 residues.